This entry concerns a single T cell receptor (beta chain). Its antigen is undetermined. This specimen belongs to a study of cytomegalovirus exposure and HLA in healthy donors. The PCR contained 60 Vbeta and 13 Jbeta primers. Generated by immunoSEQ multiplex PCR, the TCRdb table keeps only in-frame clones and is missing some. The sample includes about 200,000 clones. Study-wide results and limits: Rarity marked most TCR sequences, yet some public TCRs occurred in many donors. In a later analysis, a genetic analysis reported fewer productive-TCR N-insertions in an Asian-associated ancestry cluster than the cohort average. Sequencing artifact likely explains a cluster of highly shared sequence variants.

V lost 7 bases to trimming and J lost 5 bases; unmatched junction nucleotides: 22. CDR1 is SGHNT and CDR2 is YYREEE in the germline V gene (reference sequence). The CDR3 runs 18 residues. This chain links TRBV5-4 with TRBJ2-5, with 8 bases aligning to TRBD1. The clonotype originates from a woman in her 30s in good health and CMV-seropositive. The sequenced sample consisted of PBMCs. CDR3 nucleotide sequence: TGTGCCAGCGGCCACCAGATTGGACAGGGCGGTCCCAGGGAGACCCAGTACTTC. Translating it yields CASGHQIGQGGPRETQYF.